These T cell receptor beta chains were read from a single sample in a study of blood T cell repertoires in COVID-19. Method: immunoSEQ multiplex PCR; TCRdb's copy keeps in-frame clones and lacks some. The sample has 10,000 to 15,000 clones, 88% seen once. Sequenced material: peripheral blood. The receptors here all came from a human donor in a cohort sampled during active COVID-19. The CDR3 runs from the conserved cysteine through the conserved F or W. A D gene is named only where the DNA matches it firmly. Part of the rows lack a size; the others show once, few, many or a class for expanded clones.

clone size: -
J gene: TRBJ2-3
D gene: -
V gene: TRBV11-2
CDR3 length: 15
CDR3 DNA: TGTGCCAGCAGCTTATCGGGGTCACCGGGAGATACGCAGTATTTT
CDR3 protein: CASSLSGSPGDTQYF

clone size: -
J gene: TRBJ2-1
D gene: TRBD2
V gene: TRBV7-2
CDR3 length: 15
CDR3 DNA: TGTGCCAGCAGCTTGGGACTAGCGGGAGCGGGTGAGCAGTTCTTC
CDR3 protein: CASSLGLAGAGEQFF

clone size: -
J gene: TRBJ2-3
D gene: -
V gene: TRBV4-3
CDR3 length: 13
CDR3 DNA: TGCGCCAGCAGCCAAGAAAAGGGACTGGCCTCGTATTTT
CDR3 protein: CASSQEKGLASYF

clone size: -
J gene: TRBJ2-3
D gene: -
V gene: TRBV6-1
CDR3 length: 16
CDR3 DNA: TGTGCCAGCAGTGCCCGGACAGCCCCTAGCACAGATACGCAGTATTTT
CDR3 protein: CASSARTAPSTDTQYF

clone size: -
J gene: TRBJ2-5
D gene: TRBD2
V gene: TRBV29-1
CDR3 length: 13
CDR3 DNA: TGCAGCGTTGGCCTAGCGGGAATGGAGACCCAGTACTTC
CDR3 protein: CSVGLAGMETQYF

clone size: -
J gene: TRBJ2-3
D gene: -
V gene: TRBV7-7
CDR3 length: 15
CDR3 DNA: TGTGCTAGCAGCTTGTCGTTCCAAACCGGGGATACGCAGTATTTT
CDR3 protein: CASSLSFQTGDTQYF

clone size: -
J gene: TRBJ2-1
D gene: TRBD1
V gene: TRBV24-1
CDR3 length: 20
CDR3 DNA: TGTGCCACCAGTGATCAATCCCCCACAGGGGGAAGAAGCTCCTACAATGAGCAGTTCTTC
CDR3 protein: CATSDQSPTGGRSSYNEQFF

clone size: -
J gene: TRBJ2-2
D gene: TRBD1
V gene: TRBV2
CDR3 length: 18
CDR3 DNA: TGTGCCAGCAGCGGTCAGGGACAGGGGGCGCTCGGGGCCGGGGAGCTGTTTTTT
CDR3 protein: CASSGQGQGALGAGELFF

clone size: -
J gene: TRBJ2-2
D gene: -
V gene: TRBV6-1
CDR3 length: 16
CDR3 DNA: TGTGCCAGCAGTGAAGTGGGGTTCGGGAATACCGGGGAGCTGTTTTTT
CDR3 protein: CASSEVGFGNTGELFF

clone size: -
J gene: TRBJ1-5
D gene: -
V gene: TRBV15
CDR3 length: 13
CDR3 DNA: TGTGCCACCAGCGACAGTAGCAATCAGCCCCAGCATTTT
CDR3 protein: CATSDSSNQPQHF

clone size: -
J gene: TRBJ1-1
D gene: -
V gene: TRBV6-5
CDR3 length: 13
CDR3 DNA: TGTGCCAGCGGCAGGGGCGTACGAACTGAAGCTTTCTTT
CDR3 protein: CASGRGVRTEAFF

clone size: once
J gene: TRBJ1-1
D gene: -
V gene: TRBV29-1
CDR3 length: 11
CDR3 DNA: TGCAGCGCCGGGGAGGCATCCCAAGCTTTCTTT
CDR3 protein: CSAGEASQAFF

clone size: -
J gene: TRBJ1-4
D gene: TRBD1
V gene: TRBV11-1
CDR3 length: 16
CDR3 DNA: TGTGCCAGCAGCTTACAGAGGAGACAGGGTTGGGAAAAACTGTTTTTT
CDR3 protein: CASSLQRRQGWEKLFF

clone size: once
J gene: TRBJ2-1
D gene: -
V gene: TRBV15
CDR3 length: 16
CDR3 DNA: TGTGCCACCAGCAGAGCGGGAGGACAGAACTACAATGAGCAGTTCTTC
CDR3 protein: CATSRAGGQNYNEQFF

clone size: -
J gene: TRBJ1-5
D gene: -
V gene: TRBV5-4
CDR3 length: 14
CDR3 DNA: TGTGCCAGCAGCTTGCCAGGGGTGAATCAGCCCCAGCATTTT
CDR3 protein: CASSLPGVNQPQHF

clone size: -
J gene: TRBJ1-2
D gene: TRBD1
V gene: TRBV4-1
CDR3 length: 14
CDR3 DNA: TGCGCCAGCAGTTCGACAGGGGTGAGCTATGGCTACACCTTC
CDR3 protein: CASSSTGVSYGYTF

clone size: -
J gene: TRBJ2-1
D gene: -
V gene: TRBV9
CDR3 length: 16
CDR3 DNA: TGTGCCAGCAGCGTAGGACAGGTTGGCAGCAACAATGAGCAGTTCTTC
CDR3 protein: CASSVGQVGSNNEQFF

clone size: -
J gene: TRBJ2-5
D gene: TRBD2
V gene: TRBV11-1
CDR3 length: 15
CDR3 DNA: TGTGCCAGCAGCCCTAGCGGGTTGGGGCTTTGGGCCCAGTACTTC
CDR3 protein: CASSPSGLGLWAQYF

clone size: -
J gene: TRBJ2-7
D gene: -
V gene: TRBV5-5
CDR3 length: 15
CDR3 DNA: TGTGCCAGCAGCTTATCGGGACACGGAACCTACGAGCAGTACTTC
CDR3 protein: CASSLSGHGTYEQYF

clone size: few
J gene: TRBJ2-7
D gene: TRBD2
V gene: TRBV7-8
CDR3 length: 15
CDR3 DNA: TGTGCCAGCAGCATACGGACTAGCGGGCGCTACGAGCAGTACTTC
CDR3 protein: CASSIRTSGRYEQYF

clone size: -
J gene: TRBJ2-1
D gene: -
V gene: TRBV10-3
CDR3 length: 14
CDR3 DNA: TGTGCCATCAGTGAACAGGGGAGGCACAATGAGCAGTTCTTC
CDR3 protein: CAISEQGRHNEQFF

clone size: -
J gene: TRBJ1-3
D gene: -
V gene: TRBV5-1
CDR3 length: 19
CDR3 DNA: TGCGCCAGCAGCTTGGAATATGTGCGAATGGAGGGGTCTGGAAACACCATATATTTT
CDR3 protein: CASSLEYVRMEGSGNTIYF

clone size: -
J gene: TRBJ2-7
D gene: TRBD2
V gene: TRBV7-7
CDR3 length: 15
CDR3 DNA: TGTGCCAGCAGCTCCTCGACTAGCGGAGGTGGCGAGCAGTACTTC
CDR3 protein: CASSSSTSGGGEQYF

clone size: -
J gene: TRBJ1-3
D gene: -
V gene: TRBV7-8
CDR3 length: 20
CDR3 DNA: TGTGCCAGCAGCTTTGGGATGAGGCAGGCCGACTACCTTCTTGGAAACACCATATATTTT
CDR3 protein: CASSFGMRQADYLLGNTIYF

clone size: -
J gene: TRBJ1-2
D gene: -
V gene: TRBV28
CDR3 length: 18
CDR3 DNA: TGTGCCAGCGCCTACACCAGGCTTAGACGCCGAACTAACTATGGCTACACCTTC
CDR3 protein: CASAYTRLRRRTNYGYTF

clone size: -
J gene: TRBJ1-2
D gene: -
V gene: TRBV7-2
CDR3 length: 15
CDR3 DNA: TGTGCCAGCAGCCAGCGTCAGGGAAGCTATGGCGGCTACACCTTC
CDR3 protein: CASSQRQGSYGGYTF

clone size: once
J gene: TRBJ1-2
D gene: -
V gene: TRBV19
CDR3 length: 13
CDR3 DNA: TGTGCCAGTAGGGCACTCACAGGGATTTCATGCACCTTC
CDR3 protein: CASRALTGISCTF

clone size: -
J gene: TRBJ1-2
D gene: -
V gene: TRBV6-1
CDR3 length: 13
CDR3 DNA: TGTGCCAGCAGTGAAGCACAGATCTATGGCTACACCTTC
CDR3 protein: CASSEAQIYGYTF

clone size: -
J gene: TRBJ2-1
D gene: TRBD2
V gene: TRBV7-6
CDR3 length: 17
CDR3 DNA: TGTGCCAGCAGCCTAACTAGCGGGGTAATCTCCTACAATGAGCAGTTCTTC
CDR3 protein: CASSLTSGVISYNEQFF

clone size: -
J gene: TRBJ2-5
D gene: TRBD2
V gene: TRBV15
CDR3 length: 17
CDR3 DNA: TGTGCCACCAGCAGCCAGTATCGGACTAGCGGGACAGAGACCCAGTACTTC
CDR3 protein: CATSSQYRTSGTETQYF

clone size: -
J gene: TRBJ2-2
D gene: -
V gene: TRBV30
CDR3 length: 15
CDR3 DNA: TGTGCCTGGAGCCGTGGCGGGGCGCGGACCGGGGAGCTGTTTTTT
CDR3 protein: CAWSRGGARTGELFF

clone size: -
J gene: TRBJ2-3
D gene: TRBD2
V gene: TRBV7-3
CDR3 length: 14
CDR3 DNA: TGTGCCAGCGCCAGAGCGGGAGGGGCAGATACGCAGTATTTT
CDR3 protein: CASARAGGADTQYF

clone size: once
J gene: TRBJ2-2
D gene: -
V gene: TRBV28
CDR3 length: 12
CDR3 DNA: TGTGCCAGCAGCCCAGGGTCCGGGGAGCTGTTTTTT
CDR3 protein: CASSPGSGELFF

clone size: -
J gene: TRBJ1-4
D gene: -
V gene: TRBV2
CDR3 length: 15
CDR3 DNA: TGTGCCATTCGACTAGGAGCCGCAACTAATGAAAAACTGTTTTTT
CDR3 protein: CAIRLGAATNEKLFF

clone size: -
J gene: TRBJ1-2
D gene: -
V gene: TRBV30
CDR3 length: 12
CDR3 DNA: TGTGCCTGGAGAATCGGTAACTATGGCTACACCTTC
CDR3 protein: CAWRIGNYGYTF

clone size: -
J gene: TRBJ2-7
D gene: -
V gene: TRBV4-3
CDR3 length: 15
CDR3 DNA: TGCGCCAGCAGCCAAGACTTGGCAGACTCCTACGAGCAGTACTTC
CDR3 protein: CASSQDLADSYEQYF

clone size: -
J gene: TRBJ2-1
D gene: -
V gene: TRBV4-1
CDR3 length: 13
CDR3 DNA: TGCGCCAGCAGCCAACCTGGGACAAATGAGCAGTTCTTC
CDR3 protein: CASSQPGTNEQFF